This T cell receptor beta chain comes out of a study of cytomegalovirus exposure and HLA in healthy donors. Trimming left V 6 bases short and J 3 bases short, with 17 bases between. The V gene's germline CDR1 is SGHTA and CDR2 FQGNSA. This CDR3 region has 15 residues. With 60 Vbeta and 13 Jbeta primers, the PCR was carried out. Libraries were prepared by immunoSEQ multiplex PCR; TCRdb keeps only in-frame clonotypes and omits some of them. The table has about 190,000 clones, about four fifths seen once; the top ten hold 0.25% to 0.3%. Study-wide results and limits: A later analysis linked some 17,000 TCR beta sequences to HLA alleles at 0.05 false discovery rate.

In regard to this clone: Antigen unknown.

This chain joins TRBV7-2 and TRBJ1-1, with D possibly being TRBD1 (6 bases). The TCR sequence derives from a boy between 5 and 17 years old in good health and CMV-seronegative. The sample was PBMCs. Written as DNA, the CDR3 is TGTGCCAGCAGGGTACCGGGACAACCTTACACTGAAGCTTTCTTT. As protein: CASRVPGQPYTEAFF.